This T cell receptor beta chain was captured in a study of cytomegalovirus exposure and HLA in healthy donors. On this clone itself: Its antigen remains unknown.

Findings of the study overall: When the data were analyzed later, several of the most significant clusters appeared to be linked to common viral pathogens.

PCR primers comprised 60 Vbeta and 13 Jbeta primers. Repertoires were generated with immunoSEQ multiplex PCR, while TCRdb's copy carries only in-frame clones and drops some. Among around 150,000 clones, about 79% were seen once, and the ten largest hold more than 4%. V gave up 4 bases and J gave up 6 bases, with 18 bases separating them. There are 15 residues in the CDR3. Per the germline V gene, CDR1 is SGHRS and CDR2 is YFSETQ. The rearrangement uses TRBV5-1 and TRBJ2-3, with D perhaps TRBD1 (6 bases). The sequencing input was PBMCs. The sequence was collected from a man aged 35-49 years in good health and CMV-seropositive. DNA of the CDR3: TGCGCCAGCAGCATAGGACAGAGCTCATCCGATACGCAGTATTTT. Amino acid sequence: CASSIGQSSSDTQYF.